A single sample gave rise to the 22 T cell receptor beta chains below, sequenced in a study of technical replicates of blood from several donors. Only in-frame clones appear in the TCRdb table, and some are missing; sequencing was by immunoSEQ multiplex PCR. The data hold some 96,000 clones, with 90% to 96% observed a single time. Sequenced input: T cells isolated from PBMCs. All receptors come from a human donor in good health.

The chain joins TRBV18 to TRBJ2-5; D gene ambiguous. Germline V gives CDR1 KGHSH, CDR2 LQKENI. V was shortened by 3 bases and J by 4 bases, with 9 bases between the two germline ends. The CDR3 has 13 amino acids. Here the CDR3 reads CASSPDKRETQYF. The CDR3 nucleotides read TGTGCCAGCTCACCTGACAAAAGAGAGACCCAGTACTTC.

The chain links TRBV30 to TRBJ2-7; the match to TRBD2 covers 7 bases. CDR3 length: 14 residues. CDR1 is GTSNPN and CDR2 is SVGIG in the germline V gene (reference sequence). The CDR3 region is CAGGSGGYPYEQYF. The CDR3 nucleotides are TGTGCGGGAGGGTCGGGTGGGTATCCCTACGAGCAGTACTTC. Complete variable domain (other parts from reference TRBV30 and TRBJ2-7): SQTIHQWPATLVQPVGSPLSLECTVEGTSNPNLYWYRQAAGRGLQLLFYSVGIGQISSEVPQNLSASRPQDRQFILSSKKLLLSDSGFYLCAGGSGGYPYEQYFGPGTRLTVT.

The chain is built from TRBV4-2 and TRBJ1-3; TRBD1 agrees at 8 bases. The CDR3 extends over 19 amino acids. The germline gives CDR1 LGHNA, CDR2 YNFKEQ. V was clipped by 4 bases and J by 0 bases; unmatched bases: 14. This chain's CDR3 is CASSRGTGPFKDSGNTIYF. The DNA of the CDR3 is TGTGCCAGCAGCCGGGGGACAGGTCCCTTTAAAGACTCTGGAAACACCATATATTTT.

V gene TRBV9 combines with J gene TRBJ2-2; 8 bases fit TRBD2. The germline V gene has CDR1 SGDLS and CDR2 YYNGEE. V lost 3 bases, J lost 2 bases, and 6 bases stayed unmatched. This CDR3 is 16 amino acids long. The CDR3 DNA reads as TGTGCCAGCAGCGGAACGGGGGGGCTCAACACCGGGGAGCTGTTTTTT. This sequence encodes CASSGTGGLNTGELFF.

This rearrangement joins TRBV28 to TRBJ2-1; 7 bases are shared with TRBD2. Germline V gives CDR1 MDHEN, CDR2 SYDVKM. This CDR3 has 12 amino acids. V was pared by 10 bases and J by 8 bases, with 8 bases of the junction left unmatched. As DNA, the CDR3 is TGTGCCACCGGGAGGATTCACGATGAGCAGTTCTTC. This gives the protein CATGRIHDEQFF.

The chain carries TRBV30 and TRBJ1-2, with D perhaps matching TRBD1 (6 bases). This CDR3 is 12 amino acids long. Germline V gene data show CDR1 as GTSNPN and CDR2 as SVGIG (reference sequence). V was pared by 5 bases and J by 6 bases, with 13 bases between. CDR3 coding DNA: TGTGCCTGGTTTAGGACAGCAAATGGCTACACCTTC. It translates to CAWFRTANGYTF.

The chain is built from TRBV4-2 and TRBJ1-3; the D is unclear. Germline V gene lookup returns CDR1 LGHNA and CDR2 YNFKEQ. Trimming shortened V by 2 bases and J by 4 bases, and 9 bases separated the two germline ends. CDR3 size: 14 residues. In DNA, the CDR3 is TGTGCCAGCAGCCAACAGGCCCAGGGAAACACCATATATTTT. Translation: CASSQQAQGNTIYF.

The gene calls are TRBV5-4 and TRBJ2-7; TRBD2 matches 11 bases. This CDR3 has 18 residues. V lost 4 bases and J lost 0; bases outside the gene matches: 12. The germline V gene has CDR1 SGHNT and CDR2 YYREEE (reference sequence). The CDR3 nucleotides read TGTGCCAGCAGCCCTGGAGGCCTAGCGGGGGGTTACTCCTACGAGCAGTACTTC. As protein: CASSPGGLAGGYSYEQYF.

J is TRBJ2-5 and V is TRBV14; no reliable D call. CDR3 length equals 12 residues. The V end was cut by 1 base, the J end by 5 bases, with 5 bases between. CDR1 and CDR2 from the germline V gene are SGHDN and FVKESK. CDR3 nucleotide sequence: TGTGCCAGCAGCCAAGTTTCTGAGACCCAGTACTTC. Protein product: CASSQVSETQYF.

This chain joins TRBV5-6 and TRBJ1-1; a weak D match, TRBD1 (5 bases). Trimming pared 4 bases from V and 6 bases from J, leaving 10 bases between. CDR1 and CDR2 from the germline V gene are SGHDT and YYEEEE. This CDR3 is built from 12 residues. The CDR3, as DNA: TGTGCCAGCAGCCCGGGGGTTTCTGAAGCTTTCTTT. It translates to CASSPGVSEAFF.

The chain couples TRBV19 to TRBJ2-5; TRBD1 matches 8 bases. Germline V gene sequence: CDR1 LNHDA, CDR2 SQIVND (reference sequence). With V trimmed by 1 base and J by 5 bases, 9 bases remained unmatched. The CDR3 sequence is 16 residues long. Written as DNA, the CDR3 is TGTGCCAGTAGTATAGGTCGGCAGGGGGCCGGGGAGACCCAGTACTTC. This gives the protein CASSIGRQGAGETQYF.

The gene calls are TRBV7-8 and TRBJ2-2; TRBD2 matches 11 bases. CDR1 and CDR2 (germline): SGHVS, FQNEAQ. Germline trimming cut 5 bases from V and 2 bases from J; bases unmatched to any gene: 10. CDR3 length: 18 residues. CDR3 in amino acids: CASSARGLAELNTGELFF. CDR3 in DNA: TGTGCCAGCAGCGCACGGGGACTAGCGGAATTAAACACCGGGGAGCTGTTTTTT.

CDR3 region: CASSPSLASYEQYF. Here the CDR3 DNA reads TGTGCCAGCAGCCCTTCCCTAGCGAGCTACGAGCAGTACTTC. This chain links TRBV28 with TRBJ2-7; possibly TRBD2 for D (6 bases). The CDR3 runs to 14 residues. V was shortened by 6 bases and J by 3 bases, with 15 bases between the two germline ends. Per germline, CDR1 MDHEN and CDR2 SYDVKM.

The V gene is TRBV9, the J gene TRBJ2-1, with D hard to call. V shed 0 bases and J shed 8 bases, with 6 bases lying between them. There are 12 residues in the CDR3. CDR1 is SGDLS, CDR2 YYNGEE, per germline. The CDR3 loop is CASSVVSDEQFF. CDR3 in DNA: TGTGCCAGCAGCGTAGTATCGGATGAGCAGTTCTTC.

The chain is built from TRBV19 and TRBJ2-5; D might be TRBD2 (5 bases). This CDR3 contains 18 residues. V was cut by 3 bases and J by 4 bases, with 24 bases left in between. In germline, CDR1 is LNHDA, CDR2 SQIVND (reference sequence). The CDR3 loop reads CASSIGIARIRQIETQYF. As DNA, the CDR3 is TGTGCCAGTAGTATTGGGATAGCGAGAATTAGGCAGATAGAGACCCAGTACTTC.

This clone was recorded only once. The chain combines TRBV6-5 with TRBJ2-7; the D gene is possibly TRBD1 (5 bases). Germline CDR1 reads MNHEY; CDR2 reads SVGAGI. This CDR3 region has 16 residues. The V end was cut by 0 bases, the J end by 2 bases, with 14 bases between. The CDR3 loop reads CASSYSPGLTPYEQYF. CDR3 DNA sequence: TGTGCCAGCAGTTACTCGCCAGGGCTCACCCCCTACGAGCAGTACTTC.

This clone was observed once. The CDR3 DNA is TGTGCCAGTAGTATAGCGCGGATCATGAACACTGAAGCTTTCTTT. It encodes CASSIARIMNTEAFF. The genes are TRBV19 and TRBJ1-1; no clear D. V lost 1 base and J 0 bases, leaving 9 bases between the germline ends. The CDR3 has 15 amino acids. Per the germline V gene, CDR1 is LNHDA and CDR2 is SQIVND (reference sequence).

This chain connects TRBV30 to TRBJ1-2; a weak D match, TRBD1 (5 bases). Trimming shortened V by 3 bases and J by 4 bases, and 15 bases separated the two germline ends. This CDR3 comprises 14 residues. Germline CDR1 reads GTSNPN; CDR2 reads SVGIG (reference sequence). The CDR3 DNA reads TGTGCCTGGAGCTTACAGGTGTCCGCCTATGGCTACACCTTC. Translated, it gives CAWSLQVSAYGYTF. Full variable domain (outside the CDR3, taken from reference TRBV30 and TRBJ1-2): SQTIHQWPATLVQPVGSPLSLECTVEGTSNPNLYWYRQAAGRGLQLLFYSVGIGQISSEVPQNLSASRPQDRQFILSSKKLLLSDSGFYLCAWSLQVSAYGYTFGSGTRLTVV.

As DNA, the CDR3 is TGTGCCAGCAGTGGACAGGATGGCAATCAGCCCCAGCATTTT. It encodes CASSGQDGNQPQHF. The chain carries TRBV6-1 and TRBJ1-5; possibly TRBD1 for D (6 bases). The V end was cut by 4 bases, the J end by 2 bases, with 9 bases between. The CDR3 length is 14 residues. The germline gives CDR1 MNHNS, CDR2 SASEGT.

This clone was counted a single time. This chain links TRBV18 with TRBJ2-4, with 12 bases aligning to TRBD2. The CDR3 totals 20 residues. J was trimmed by 2 bases and V by 0 bases; bases with no gene match: 11. CDR1 KGHSH and CDR2 LQKENI come from the germline V gene. CDR3 loop: CASSPPADLAGGRTKNIQYF. The CDR3 DNA sequence: TGTGCCAGCTCACCACCGGCTGACCTAGCGGGAGGGAGGACCAAAAACATTCAGTACTTC.

The rearrangement uses TRBV9 and TRBJ2-5; no clear D gene. Germline CDR1 and CDR2: SGDLS and YYNGEE. The CDR3 contains 15 residues. V was cut by 0 bases and J by 4 bases, with 13 bases left in between. The CDR3: CASSVVGWSGETQYF. CDR3 DNA: TGTGCCAGCAGCGTAGTGGGTTGGTCGGGAGAGACCCAGTACTTC.

A single count supports this clone. V gene TRBV11-3 combines with J gene TRBJ2-7, with 7 bases matching TRBD1. Germline V gene data show CDR1 as SGHNT and CDR2 as YENEEA. Trimming at V came to 5 bases and at J to 4 bases, leaving 5 bases not matched to a gene. This CDR3 region has 13 residues. As DNA, the CDR3 is TGTGCCAGCAGCGACGGGACAGTTTACGAGCAGTACTTC. It translates to CASSDGTVYEQYF.